The entry below describes one TCR beta chain. Participants were aged roughly 18 to 89 years from approximately 23 US areas. Participant-reported clinical history was the basis for cohort assignment. The record originates from a study of blood T cell repertoires in COVID-19. Across the whole study: The origin of the acute and convalescent COVID-19 samples was the United States, Italy and Spain. The cDNA or gDNA used as material had been derived from T cells, B-cell-depleted T cells, or PBMCs.

Using immunoSEQ multiplex PCR, the repertoire was profiled, and TCRdb retains in-frame clones only, with some absent. This table has about 200,000 clones, about 80% appearing once. Deletions cut 8 bases from V and 2 bases from J, with 15 bases between. Germline assignment: CDR1 SNHLY and CDR2 FYNNEI. The CDR3 runs to 14 residues. This TCR came from a woman aged 60-70 years with acute COVID-19. The specimen sequenced was PBMCs or T cells enriched from blood (not recorded which). The genes are TRBV2 and TRBJ1-2; the D is unclear. The DNA for the CDR3 is TGTGCCAGCCGGTCCACCCTATTAAACTATGGCTACACCTTC. This encodes CASRSTLLNYGYTF.